This T cell receptor beta chain stems from a study of blood T cells in healthy people across ages. Across the study: About one barcoded beta molecule per two T cells came from capture by template switching.

A second PCR of 7 to 11 cycles used a sample-barcoded 5' primer and a J-beta primer mix. TCRdb ran MiXCR on the 5' RACE reads and lists one entry per CDR3 protein. The table shows around 900,000 distinct CDR3 sequences, with roughly 51% occurring only once. As to this clonotype: At one of its ends the junction is not consistent with the germline gene, which may arise from a read error.

The sample was blood. This clonotype was sampled from an older woman in good health.

The CDR3, as DNA: TGTGTCAGCAGCTTAGCGGGCAGGGGGCTTTCTGAAGCTTTCTTT. Encoded protein: CVSSLAGRGLSEAFF. J is TRBJ1-1 and V is TRBV13; TRBD1 aligns across 8 bases. From germline, CDR1 is PRHDT and CDR2 FYEKMQ (reference sequence). The CDR3 extends over 15 amino acids.